The rows below give T cell receptor beta chains drawn from one sample of a study of OX40 agonist ivuxolimab in advanced cancers. The method was immunoSEQ multiplex PCR; TCRdb's version includes in-frame clones alone and lacks a portion of them. In the table there are 50,000 to 70,000 clones, approximately 79% of which are singletons. The specimen was CD4+ or CD8+ T cells sorted from blood, collected in a trial of the OX40 agonist ivuxolimab. Receptors were obtained from an adult with an advanced solid tumor such as melanoma, head and neck, liver or kidney cancer. CDR3s include the opening cysteine and the closing phenylalanine or tryptophan. D genes are given only for firm matches. Expanded clones are given a class, and other clones once, few, many or no size at all.

j_gene	abundance	d_gene	v_gene	CDR3nt	CDR3aa
TRBJ1-1	few	NA	TRBV29-1	TGCAGGGTCGTGGACACTGAAGCTTTCTTT	CRVVDTEAFF
TRBJ2-3	NA	NA	TRBV18	TGTGCCAGCTCCCCGATGCCCGCGATTTCCACAGATACGCAGTATTTT	CASSPMPAISTDTQYF
TRBJ2-1	NA	TRBD2	TRBV7-8	TGTGCCAGCAGCTCGACTAGCGTGGGTGAGCAGTTCTTC	CASSSTSVGEQFF
TRBJ1-5	NA	NA	TRBV19	TGTGCCAGTAGTCAAACGGGGAAAAATCAGCCCCAGCATTTT	CASSQTGKNQPQHF
TRBJ2-5	NA	NA	TRBV6-5	TGTGCCAGCAGCCGACGGGAAGGGGAGACCCAGTACTTC	CASSRREGETQYF
TRBJ1-3	NA	NA	TRBV6-1	TGTGCCAGCAGTGATAGAAGTGCCAGGTCTGGAAACACCATATATTTT	CASSDRSARSGNTIYF
TRBJ1-5	NA	NA	TRBV27	TGTGCCAGCAGCCCCGGGGAGGGCCGGCCCCAGCATTTT	CASSPGEGRPQHF
TRBJ1-2	NA	NA	TRBV19	TGTGCCAGTAGTTTACAGGGCTATGGCTACACCTTC	CASSLQGYGYTF
TRBJ1-1	NA	NA	TRBV6-5	TGTGCCAGCAGTTATCAGGGCATGGGGACTGAAGCTTTCTTT	CASSYQGMGTEAFF
TRBJ1-5	NA	NA	TRBV2	TGTGCCAGCAGTGTAGGACAGTATAGCAATCAGCCCCAGCATTTT	CASSVGQYSNQPQHF
TRBJ2-1	once	NA	TRBV18	TGTGCCAGCTCACCCAGTTCCGGCTACAATGAGCAGTTCTTC	CASSPSSGYNEQFF